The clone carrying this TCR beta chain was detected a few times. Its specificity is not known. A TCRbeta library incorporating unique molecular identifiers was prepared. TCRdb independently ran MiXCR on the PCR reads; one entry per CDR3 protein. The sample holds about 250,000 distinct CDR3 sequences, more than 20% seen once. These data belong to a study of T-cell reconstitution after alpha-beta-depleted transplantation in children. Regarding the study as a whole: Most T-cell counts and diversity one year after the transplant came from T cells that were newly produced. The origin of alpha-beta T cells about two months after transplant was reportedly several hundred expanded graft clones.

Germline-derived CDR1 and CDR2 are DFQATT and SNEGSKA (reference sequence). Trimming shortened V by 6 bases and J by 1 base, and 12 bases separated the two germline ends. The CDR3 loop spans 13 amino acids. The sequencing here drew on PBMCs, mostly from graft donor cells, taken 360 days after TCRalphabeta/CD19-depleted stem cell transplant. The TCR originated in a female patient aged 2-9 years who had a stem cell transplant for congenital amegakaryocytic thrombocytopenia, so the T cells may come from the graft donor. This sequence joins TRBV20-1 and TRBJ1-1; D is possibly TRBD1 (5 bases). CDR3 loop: CSAQGPWNTEAFF. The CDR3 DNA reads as TGCAGTGCGCAGGGACCGTGGAACACTGAAGCTTTCTTT.